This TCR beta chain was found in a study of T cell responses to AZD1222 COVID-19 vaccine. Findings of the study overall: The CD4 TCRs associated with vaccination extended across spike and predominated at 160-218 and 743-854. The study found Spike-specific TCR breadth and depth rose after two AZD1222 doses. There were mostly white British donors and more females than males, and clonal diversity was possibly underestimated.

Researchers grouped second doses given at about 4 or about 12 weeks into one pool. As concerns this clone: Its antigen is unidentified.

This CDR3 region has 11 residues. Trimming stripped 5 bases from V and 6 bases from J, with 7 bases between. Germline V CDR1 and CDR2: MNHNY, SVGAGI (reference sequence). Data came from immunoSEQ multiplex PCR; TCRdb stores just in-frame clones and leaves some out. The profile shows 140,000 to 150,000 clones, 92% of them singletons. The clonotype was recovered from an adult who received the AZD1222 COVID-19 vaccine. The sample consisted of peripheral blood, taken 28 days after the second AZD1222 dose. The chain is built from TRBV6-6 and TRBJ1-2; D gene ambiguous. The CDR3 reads CASSRRNGYTF. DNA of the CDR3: TGTGCCAGCAGTCGGAGGAATGGCTACACCTTC.